These 10 T cell receptor beta chains share one sample of origin, sequenced in a study of blood T cell repertoires in COVID-19. Clones were read by immunoSEQ multiplex PCR, and TCRdb kept only the in-frame ones, dropping some. The table lists roughly 380,000 clones, almost 90% of them singletons, with under 1.2% in the top ten. Sequences were obtained from PBMCs or T cells enriched from blood (not recorded which). These receptors all come from a woman aged 25 to 45 who had been exposed to COVID-19.

This clone was observed a few times. The chain joins TRBV19 to TRBJ1-6, with a tentative D call TRBD1 (6 bases). CDR1 is LNHDA and CDR2 is SQIVND in the germline V gene (reference sequence). The CDR3 length is 13 residues. Trimming took off 6 bases at V and 8 bases at J, with 11 bases between the two ends. The CDR3 nucleotides are TGTGCCAGTAGCGACAGGCTGTATTCACCCCTCCACTTT. Protein: CASSDRLYSPLHF. Full variable domain (outside the CDR3, taken from reference TRBV19 and TRBJ1-6): DGGITQSPKYLFRKEGQNVTLSCEQNLNHDAMYWYRQDPGQGLRLIYYSQIVNDFQKGDIAEGYSVSREKKESFPLTVTSAQKNPTAFYLCASSDRLYSPLHFGNGTRLTVT.

The gene calls are TRBV5-6 and TRBJ1-2; the match to TRBD1 covers 8 bases. CDR1 SGHDT and CDR2 YYEEEE come from the germline V gene. V trimming: 0 bases; J trimming: 5 bases; junction bases outside the gene matches: 9. CDR3 length equals 16 residues. The CDR3 sequence: CASSLDTGTGPYGYTF. The CDR3 DNA is TGTGCCAGCAGCTTGGACACCGGGACAGGCCCTTATGGCTACACCTTC.

This rearrangement joins TRBV6-5 to TRBJ2-3; the D gene is possibly TRBD2 (6 bases). CDR3 length: 14 residues. The V end was cut by 0 bases, the J end by 8 bases, with 12 bases between. Per germline, CDR1 MNHEY and CDR2 SVGAGI. CDR3 DNA: TGTGCCAGCAGTTACTCCGGCGGGGACGGTACGCAGTATTTT. This codes for CASSYSGGDGTQYF.

V is TRBV21-1 and J is TRBJ1-5; the table names TRBD1, a call not compared with the DNA. TRBV21-1 is designated a pseudogene. CDR3 size: 16 residues. The CDR3 DNA is TGTGCCAGCAGCAAAGGGGGACAGGGAGGCAATCAGCCCCAGCATTTT. Its protein is CASSKGGQGGNQPQHF.

CDR3 sequence: CASSPETHKQHF. CDR3 DNA: TGTGCCAGCAGCCCAGAAACGCACAAGCAGCATTTT. The rearrangement links TRBV7-8 to TRBJ1-5; D is unclear. Per the germline V gene, CDR1 is SGHVS and CDR2 is FQNEAQ. V lost 5 bases and J lost 13, with 15 bases in between. CDR3 length: 12 residues. The entire variable domain, with the rest obtained from reference TRBV7-8 and TRBJ1-5, is as follows: GAGVSQSPRYKVAKRGQDVALRCDPISGHVSLFWYQQALGQGPEFLTYFQNEAQLDKSGLPSDRFFAERPEGSVSTLKIQRTQQEDSAVYLCASSPETHKQHFGDGTRLSIL.

This clone has just a few counts. The J gene is TRBJ2-7, the V gene TRBV9, with 12 nucleotides matching TRBD2. Germline loops: CDR1 SGDLS, CDR2 YYNGEE. The CDR3 covers 15 residues. Germline trimming cut 6 bases from V and 0 bases from J; bases unmatched to any gene: 4. The CDR3 region has the DNA TGTGCCAGCAATGCTAGCGGGAGGGACTCCTACGAGCAGTACTTC. This translates into CASNASGRDSYEQYF.

The chain couples TRBV7-9 to TRBJ2-7; perhaps TRBD2 as D (6 bases). V lost 5 bases, J lost 2 bases, and 13 bases lay in between. This CDR3 spans 14 amino acids. The germline V gene has CDR1 SEHNR and CDR2 FQNEAQ (reference sequence). CDR3 sequence (DNA): TGTGCCAGCAGCACAAGACTAGAACCCTACGAGCAGTACTTC. Protein sequence: CASSTRLEPYEQYF.

V is TRBV29-1 and J is TRBJ2-7; D possibly corresponds to TRBD2 (6 bases). Germline V gives CDR1 SQVTM, CDR2 ANQGSEA. The CDR3 length is 12 residues. The germline V and J ends were trimmed by 6 bases and 1 base, with 10 bases remaining between them. CDR3 DNA sequence: TGCAGCGTAGCCGCGGGATCCTACGAGCAGTACTTC. Protein sequence: CSVAAGSYEQYF.

This rearrangement joins TRBV6-1 to TRBJ1-2; tentative D call: TRBD1 (6 bases). Germline CDR1 reads MNHNS; CDR2 reads SASEGT. The CDR3 is 15 residues long. V lost 3 bases and J 3 bases, leaving 14 bases between the germline ends. The DNA for the CDR3 is TGTGCCAGCAGTGATATCTGGGGGCTCGACTATGGCTACACCTTC. Protein: CASSDIWGLDYGYTF.

The V and J genes are TRBV12-3 or TRBV12-4 and TRBJ2-7; D may be TRBD2 (6 bases). Trimming took 6 bases from V and 5 from J, leaving 14 bases between them. The CDR3 sequence is 13 residues long. CDR3 amino acids: CASSVGGSDEQYF. The CDR3 bases are TGTGCCAGCAGCGTCGGGGGATCGGACGAGCAGTACTTC.